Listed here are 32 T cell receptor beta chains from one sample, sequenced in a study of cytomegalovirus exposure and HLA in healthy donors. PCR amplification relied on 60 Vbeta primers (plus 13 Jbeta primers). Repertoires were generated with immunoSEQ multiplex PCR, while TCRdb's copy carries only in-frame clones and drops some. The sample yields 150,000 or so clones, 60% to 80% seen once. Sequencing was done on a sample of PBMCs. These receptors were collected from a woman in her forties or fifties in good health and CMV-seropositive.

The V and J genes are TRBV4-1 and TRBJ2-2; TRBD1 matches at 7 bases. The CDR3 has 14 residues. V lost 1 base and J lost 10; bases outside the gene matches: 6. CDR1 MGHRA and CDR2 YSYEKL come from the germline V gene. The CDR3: CASSQAPDRVELFF. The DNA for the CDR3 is TGCGCCAGCAGCCAAGCCCCAGACAGGGTGGAGCTGTTTTTT.

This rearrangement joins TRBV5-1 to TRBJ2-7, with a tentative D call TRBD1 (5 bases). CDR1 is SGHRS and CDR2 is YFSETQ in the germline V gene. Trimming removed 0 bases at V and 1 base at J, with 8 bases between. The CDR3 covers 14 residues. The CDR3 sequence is CASSLGGKSYEQYF. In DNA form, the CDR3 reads TGCGCCAGCAGCTTGGGGGGCAAGTCCTACGAGCAGTACTTC. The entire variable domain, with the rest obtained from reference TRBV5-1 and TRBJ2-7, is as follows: KAGVTQTPRYLIKTRGQQVTLSCSPISGHRSVSWYQQTPGQGLQFLFEYFSETQRNKGNFPGRFSGRQFSNSRSEMNVSTLELGDSALYLCASSLGGKSYEQYFGPGTRLTVT.

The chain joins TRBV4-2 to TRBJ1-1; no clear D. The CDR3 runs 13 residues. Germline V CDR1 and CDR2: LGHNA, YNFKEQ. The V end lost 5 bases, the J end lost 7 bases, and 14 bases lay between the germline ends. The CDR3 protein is CASSASQRFEAFF. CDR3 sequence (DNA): TGTGCCAGCAGCGCTTCACAGAGATTTGAAGCTTTCTTT.

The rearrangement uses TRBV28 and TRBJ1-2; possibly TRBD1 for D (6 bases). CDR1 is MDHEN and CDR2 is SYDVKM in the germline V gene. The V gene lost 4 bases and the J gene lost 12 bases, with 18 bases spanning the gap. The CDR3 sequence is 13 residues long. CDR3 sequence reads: CASSSRPTGGHTF. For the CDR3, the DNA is TGTGCCAGCAGTTCCCGGCCGACGGGGGGCCACACCTTC.

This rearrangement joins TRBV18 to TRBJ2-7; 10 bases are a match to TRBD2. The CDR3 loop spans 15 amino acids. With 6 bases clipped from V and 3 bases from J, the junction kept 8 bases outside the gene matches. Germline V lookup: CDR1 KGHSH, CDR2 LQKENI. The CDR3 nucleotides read TGTGCCAGCTCTAATACCGGGACTAGCGTCTACGAGCAGTACTTC. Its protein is CASSNTGTSVYEQYF.

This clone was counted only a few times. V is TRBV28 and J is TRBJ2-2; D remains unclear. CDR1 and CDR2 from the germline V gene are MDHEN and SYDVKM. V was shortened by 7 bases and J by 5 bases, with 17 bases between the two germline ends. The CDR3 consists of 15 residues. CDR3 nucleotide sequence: TGTGCCAGCACCATCTCTTCGGAGATGACCGGGGAGCTGTTTTTT. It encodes CASTISSEMTGELFF.

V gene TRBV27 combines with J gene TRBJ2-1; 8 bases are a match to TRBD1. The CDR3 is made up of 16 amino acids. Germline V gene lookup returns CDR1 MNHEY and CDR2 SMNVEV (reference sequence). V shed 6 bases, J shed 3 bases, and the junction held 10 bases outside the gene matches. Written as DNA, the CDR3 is TGTGCCAGCAGCACGACAGGGGCGTGGGGCTACAATGAGCAGTTCTTC. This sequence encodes CASSTTGAWGYNEQFF.

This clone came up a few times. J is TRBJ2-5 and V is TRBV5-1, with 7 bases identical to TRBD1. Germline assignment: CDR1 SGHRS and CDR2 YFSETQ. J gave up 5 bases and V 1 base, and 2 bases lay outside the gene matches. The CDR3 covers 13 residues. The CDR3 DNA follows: TGCGCCAGCAGCTTGTCAGGGGGTGAGACCCAGTACTTC. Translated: CASSLSGGETQYF.

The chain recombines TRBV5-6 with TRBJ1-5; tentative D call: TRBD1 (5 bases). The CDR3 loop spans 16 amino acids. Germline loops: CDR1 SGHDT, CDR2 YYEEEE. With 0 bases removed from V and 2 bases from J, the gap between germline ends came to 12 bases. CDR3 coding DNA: TGTGCCAGCAGCTTGGTAGGGGCAAAGGGCAATCAGCCCCAGCATTTT. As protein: CASSLVGAKGNQPQHF.

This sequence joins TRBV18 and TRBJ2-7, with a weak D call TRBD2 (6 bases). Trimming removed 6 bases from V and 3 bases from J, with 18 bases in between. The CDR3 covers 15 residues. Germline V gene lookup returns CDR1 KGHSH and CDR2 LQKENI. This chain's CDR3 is CASSPRGGGNYEQYF. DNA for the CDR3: TGTGCCAGCTCCCCAAGGGGTGGGGGGAACTACGAGCAGTACTTC.

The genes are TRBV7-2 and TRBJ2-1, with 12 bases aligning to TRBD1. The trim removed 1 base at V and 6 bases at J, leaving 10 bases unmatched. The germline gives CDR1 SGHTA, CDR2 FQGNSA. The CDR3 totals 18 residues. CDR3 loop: CASSLVGAGTGGSNEQFF. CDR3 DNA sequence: TGTGCCAGCAGCTTAGTGGGTGCCGGGACAGGGGGCTCCAATGAGCAGTTCTTC.

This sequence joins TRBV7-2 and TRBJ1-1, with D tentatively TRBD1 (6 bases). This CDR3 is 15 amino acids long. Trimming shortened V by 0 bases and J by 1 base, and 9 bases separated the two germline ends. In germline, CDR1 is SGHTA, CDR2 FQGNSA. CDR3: CASSLAGGRNTEAFF. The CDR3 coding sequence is TGTGCCAGCAGCTTAGCCGGGGGGCGGAACACTGAAGCTTTCTTT.

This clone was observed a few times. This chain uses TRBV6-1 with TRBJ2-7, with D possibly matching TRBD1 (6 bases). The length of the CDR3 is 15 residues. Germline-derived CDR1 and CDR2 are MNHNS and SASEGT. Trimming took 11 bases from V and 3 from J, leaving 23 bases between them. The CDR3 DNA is TGTGCCGCTCCGGCGGCTCAGGGGCCGAGCTACGAGCAGTACTTC. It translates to CAAPAAQGPSYEQYF.

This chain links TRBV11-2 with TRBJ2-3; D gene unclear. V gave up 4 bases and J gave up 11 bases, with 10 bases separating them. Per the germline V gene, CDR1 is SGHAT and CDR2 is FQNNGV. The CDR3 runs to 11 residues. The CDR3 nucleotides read TGTGCCAGCAGCTGGAGCACGAGGCAGTATTTT. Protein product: CASSWSTRQYF.

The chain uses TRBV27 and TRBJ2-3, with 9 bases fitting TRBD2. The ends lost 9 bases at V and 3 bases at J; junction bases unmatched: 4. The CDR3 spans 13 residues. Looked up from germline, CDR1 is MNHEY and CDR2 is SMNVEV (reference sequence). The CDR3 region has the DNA TGTGCCAGTCGGCGGGGGGGGACAGATACGCAGTATTTT. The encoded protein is CASRRGGTDTQYF.

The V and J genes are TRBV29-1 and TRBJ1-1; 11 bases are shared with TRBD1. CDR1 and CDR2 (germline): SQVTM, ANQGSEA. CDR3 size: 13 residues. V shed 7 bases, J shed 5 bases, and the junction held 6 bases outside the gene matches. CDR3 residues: CSAGQGADTEAFF. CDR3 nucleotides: TGCAGCGCCGGACAGGGGGCAGATACTGAAGCTTTCTTT.

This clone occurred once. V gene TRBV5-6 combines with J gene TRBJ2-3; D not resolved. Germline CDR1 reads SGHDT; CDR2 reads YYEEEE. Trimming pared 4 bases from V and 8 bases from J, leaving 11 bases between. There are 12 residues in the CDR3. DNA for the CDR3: TGTGCCAGCAGCCTAGAGGAAGGTACGCAGTATTTT. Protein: CASSLEEGTQYF.

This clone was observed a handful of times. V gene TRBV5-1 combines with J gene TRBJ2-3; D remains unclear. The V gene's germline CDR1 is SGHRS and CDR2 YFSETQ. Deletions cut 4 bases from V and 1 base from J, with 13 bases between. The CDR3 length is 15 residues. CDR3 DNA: TGCGCCAGCAGCCCCACCAGCGCTCGCACAGATACGCAGTATTTT. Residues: CASSPTSARTDTQYF.

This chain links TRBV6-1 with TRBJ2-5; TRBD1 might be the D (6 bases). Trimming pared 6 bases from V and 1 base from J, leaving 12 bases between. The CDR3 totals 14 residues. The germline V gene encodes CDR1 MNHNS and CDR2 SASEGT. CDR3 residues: CASRHQGSQETQYF. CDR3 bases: TGTGCCAGCAGACACCAGGGGTCCCAAGAGACCCAGTACTTC.

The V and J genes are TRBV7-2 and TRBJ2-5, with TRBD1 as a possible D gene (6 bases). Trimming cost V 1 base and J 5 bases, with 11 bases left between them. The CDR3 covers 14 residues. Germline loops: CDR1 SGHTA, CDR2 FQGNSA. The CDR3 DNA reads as TGTGCCAGCAGCTTAGGAAGGGGGTCGGAGACCCAGTACTTC. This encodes CASSLGRGSETQYF.

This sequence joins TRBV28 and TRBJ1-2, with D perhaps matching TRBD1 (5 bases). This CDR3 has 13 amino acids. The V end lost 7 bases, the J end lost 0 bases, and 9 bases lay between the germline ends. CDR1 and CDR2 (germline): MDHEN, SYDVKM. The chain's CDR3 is CASNGHTNYGYTF. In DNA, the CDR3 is TGTGCCAGCAACGGACATACTAACTATGGCTACACCTTC.

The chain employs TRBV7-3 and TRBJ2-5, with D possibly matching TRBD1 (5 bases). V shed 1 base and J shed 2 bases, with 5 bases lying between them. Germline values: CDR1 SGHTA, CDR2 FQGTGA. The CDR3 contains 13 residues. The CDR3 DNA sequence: TGTGCCAGCAGCTTAAGACAGCAAGAGACCCAGTACTTC. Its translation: CASSLRQQETQYF.

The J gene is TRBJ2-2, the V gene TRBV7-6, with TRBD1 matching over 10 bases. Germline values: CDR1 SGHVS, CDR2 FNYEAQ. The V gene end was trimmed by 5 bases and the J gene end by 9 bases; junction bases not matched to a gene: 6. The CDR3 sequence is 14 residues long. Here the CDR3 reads CASSHRDRGRELFF. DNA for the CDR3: TGTGCCAGCAGCCACCGGGACAGGGGCCGGGAGCTGTTTTTT. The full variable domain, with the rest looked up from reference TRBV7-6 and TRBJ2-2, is GAGVSQSPRYKVTKRGQDVALRCDPISGHVSLYWYRQALGQGPEFLTYFNYEAQQDKSGLPNDRFSAERPEGSISTLTIQRTEQRDSAMYRCASSHRDRGRELFFGEGSRLTVL.

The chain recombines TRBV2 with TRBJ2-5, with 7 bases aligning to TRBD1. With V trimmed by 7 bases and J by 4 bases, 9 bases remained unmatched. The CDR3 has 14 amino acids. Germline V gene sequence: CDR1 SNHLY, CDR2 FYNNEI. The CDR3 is CASTLTGVGETQYF. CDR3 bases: TGTGCCAGCACCCTCACAGGGGTGGGAGAGACCCAGTACTTC.

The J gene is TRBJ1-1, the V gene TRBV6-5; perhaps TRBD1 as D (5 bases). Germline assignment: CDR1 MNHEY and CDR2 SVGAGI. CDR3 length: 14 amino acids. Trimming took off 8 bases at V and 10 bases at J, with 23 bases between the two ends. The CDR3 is CASAQTLQGAGAFF. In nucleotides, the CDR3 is TGTGCCAGCGCTCAAACCTTGCAAGGGGCTGGAGCTTTCTTT.

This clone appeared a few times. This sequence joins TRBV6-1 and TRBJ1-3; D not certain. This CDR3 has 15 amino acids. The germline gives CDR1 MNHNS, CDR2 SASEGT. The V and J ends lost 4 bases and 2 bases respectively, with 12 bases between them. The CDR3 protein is CASSAGIAAGNTIYF. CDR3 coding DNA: TGTGCCAGCAGTGCGGGTATCGCGGCTGGAAACACCATATATTTT.

This CDR3 reads CASSQDESNQPQHF. Written as DNA, the CDR3 is TGCGCCAGCAGCCAAGATGAGAGCAATCAGCCCCAGCATTTT. This chain links TRBV4-1 with TRBJ1-5, with no clear D. V dropped 0 bases and J dropped 1 base, with 4 bases sitting between them. The CDR3 sequence is 14 residues long. Germline V lookup: CDR1 MGHRA, CDR2 YSYEKL.

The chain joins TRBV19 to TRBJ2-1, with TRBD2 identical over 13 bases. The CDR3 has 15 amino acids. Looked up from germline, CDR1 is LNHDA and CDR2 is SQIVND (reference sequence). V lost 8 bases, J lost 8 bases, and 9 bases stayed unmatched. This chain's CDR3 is CASCQGLAGMDEQFF. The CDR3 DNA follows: TGTGCCAGTTGCCAGGGACTAGCGGGAATGGATGAGCAGTTCTTC. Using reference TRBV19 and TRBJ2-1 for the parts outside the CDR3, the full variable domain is DGGITQSPKYLFRKEGQNVTLSCEQNLNHDAMYWYRQDPGQGLRLIYYSQIVNDFQKGDIAEGYSVSREKKESFPLTVTSAQKNPTAFYLCASCQGLAGMDEQFFGPGTRLTVL.

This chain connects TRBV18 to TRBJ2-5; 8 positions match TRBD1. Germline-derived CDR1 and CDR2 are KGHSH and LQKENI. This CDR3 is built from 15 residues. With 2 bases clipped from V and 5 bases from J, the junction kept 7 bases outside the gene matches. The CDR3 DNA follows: TGTGCCAGCTCACCATACCAGGGGGCTGGGGAGACCCAGTACTTC. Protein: CASSPYQGAGETQYF. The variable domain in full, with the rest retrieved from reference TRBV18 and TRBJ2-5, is NAGVMQNPRHLVRRRGQEARLRCSPMKGHSHVYWYRQLPEEGLKFMVYLQKENIIDESGMPKERFSAEFPKEGPSILRIQQVVRGDSAAYFCASSPYQGAGETQYFGPGTRLLVL.

This chain's CDR3 is CASSLPQVGTEAFF. In DNA form, the CDR3 reads TGCGCCAGCAGCTTGCCACAGGTCGGGACTGAAGCTTTCTTT. V gene TRBV5-1 combines with J gene TRBJ1-1, with D possibly matching TRBD1 (5 bases). Germline V CDR1 and CDR2: SGHRS, YFSETQ. The CDR3 is 14 residues long. The V end lost 1 base, the J end lost 5 bases, and 12 bases lay between the germline ends.

CDR3 protein: CASGSVLSSGSYNEQFF. CDR3 nucleotide sequence: TGTGCTAGTGGTTCGGTATTGAGTAGCGGGAGCTACAATGAGCAGTTCTTC. V is TRBV12-5 and J is TRBJ2-1; the match to TRBD2 covers 9 bases. Germline-derived CDR1 and CDR2 are LGHNT and FRNRAP. This CDR3 is built from 17 residues. With 4 bases clipped from V and 3 bases from J, the junction kept 10 bases outside the gene matches.

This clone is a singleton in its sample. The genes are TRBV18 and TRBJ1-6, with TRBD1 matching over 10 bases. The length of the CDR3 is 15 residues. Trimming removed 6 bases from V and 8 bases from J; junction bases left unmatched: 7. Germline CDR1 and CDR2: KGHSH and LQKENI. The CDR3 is CASSRDRGSDSPLHF. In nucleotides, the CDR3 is TGTGCCAGCTCTCGGGACAGGGGTTCGGATTCACCCCTCCACTTT.